These 29 T cell receptor beta chains were sequenced from one sample in a study of T cells after yellow fever vaccination. TCRdb re-called the 5' RACE reads through MiXCR, storing one row per CDR3 protein. The sample shows approximately 550,000 distinct CDR3 sequences, less than 15% of them seen only once. The sequencing used PBMCs, collected on the day of the yellow fever booster vaccination. The receptors stem from a man aged 25 to 45 who received the YFV17D yellow fever vaccine.

This clonotype appeared a few times. The J gene is TRBJ1-1, the V gene TRBV10-3; 7 bases line up with TRBD1. In germline, CDR1 is ENHRY, CDR2 SYGVKD. The V and J ends lost 2 bases and 0 bases, in that order; junction bases with no gene match: 3. The CDR3 covers 15 residues. The CDR3 loop is CAISERGGLNTEAFF. CDR3 in DNA: TGTGCCATCAGTGAGCGAGGGGGCTTGAACACTGAAGCTTTCTTT.

The chain carries TRBV12-3 or TRBV12-4 and TRBJ1-1; D unresolved. Trimming removed 0 bases from V and 10 bases from J, with 12 bases in between. The CDR3 is made up of 13 amino acids. The chain's CDR3 is CASSLALGQVAFF. The CDR3 DNA sequence: TGTGCCAGCAGTTTAGCGCTAGGTCAAGTAGCTTTCTTT.

The chain links TRBV30 to TRBJ1-1; no definite D call. Germline V gene lookup returns CDR1 GTSNPN and CDR2 SVGIG (reference sequence). Trimming cost V 5 bases and J 0 bases, with 7 bases left between them. The CDR3 sequence is 12 residues long. CDR3 amino acids: CAWAILNTEAFF. For the CDR3, the DNA is TGTGCCTGGGCTATACTGAACACTGAAGCTTTCTTT.

This clonotype came up a few times. This CDR3 is CASSFASGYTDTQYF. DNA for the CDR3: TGTGCCAGCAGCTTTGCTAGCGGATACACAGATACGCAGTATTTT. The genes are TRBV7-2 and TRBJ2-3, with 7 bases aligning to TRBD2. Germline CDR1 reads SGHTA; CDR2 reads FQGNSA. This CDR3 is built from 15 residues. J lost 2 bases, V lost 3 bases, and 5 bases had no gene match.

The chain recombines TRBV28 with TRBJ1-1; 8 bases align to TRBD1. CDR1 and CDR2 (germline): MDHEN, SYDVKM. With V trimmed by 5 bases and J by 1 base, 6 bases remained unmatched. The CDR3 totals 15 residues. This chain's CDR3 is CASSPYRGGNTEAFF. As DNA, the CDR3 is TGTGCCAGCAGTCCTTACAGGGGGGGGAACACTGAAGCTTTCTTT.

The rearrangement joins TRBV7-8 to TRBJ2-1; either TRBD1 or TRBD2 may supply D (5 bases each). CDR1 and CDR2 from the germline V gene are SGHVS and FQNEAQ. CDR3 length: 17 amino acids. The ends were cut back, 5 bases at V and 0 bases at J, with 17 bases in the middle. The CDR3 spells CASSIPTGQSSYNEQFF. The CDR3 DNA follows: TGTGCCAGCAGCATTCCCACGGGGCAGAGCTCCTACAATGAGCAGTTCTTC.

This clonotype was recorded many times. This rearrangement joins TRBV11-2 to TRBJ2-1, with 11 bases matching TRBD1. The CDR3 is 17 amino acids. V dropped 0 bases and J dropped 6; count of bases not matched to a gene: 7. Germline lookup yields CDR1 SGHAT and CDR2 FQNNGV. The CDR3 here is CASSLEIGGTGGNEQFF. Written as DNA, the CDR3 is TGTGCCAGCAGCTTAGAGATAGGTGGGACAGGGGGCAATGAGCAGTTCTTC. The whole variable domain, remainder taken from reference TRBV11-2 and TRBJ2-1, is EAGVAQSPRYKIIEKRQSVAFWCNPISGHATLYWYQQILGQGPKLLIQFQNNGVVDDSQLPKDRFSAERLKGVDSTLKIQPAKLEDSAVYLCASSLEIGGTGGNEQFFGPGTRLTVL.

There are a few counts of this clonotype. V gene TRBV2 combines with J gene TRBJ2-1; 13 nucleotides agree with TRBD2. Germline CDR1 SNHLY, CDR2 FYNNEI. CDR3 length equals 19 residues. V shed 7 bases, J shed 1 base, and the junction held 13 bases outside the gene matches. CDR3 protein: CASTAGTATSGRSYNEQFF. The CDR3, as DNA: TGTGCCAGCACCGCCGGGACGGCGACTAGCGGGAGGTCCTACAATGAGCAGTTCTTC.

The chain is built from TRBV7-8 and TRBJ1-2; D perhaps matches TRBD1 (6 bases). There are 14 residues in the CDR3. The ends were cut back, 5 bases at V and 6 bases at J, with 16 bases in the middle. CDR1 and CDR2 from the germline V gene are SGHVS and FQNEAQ. The CDR3 region is CASSRLRGGDGYTF. The CDR3 nucleotides read TGTGCCAGCAGCCGCCTGAGGGGGGGCGATGGCTACACCTTC. The full variable domain, with the rest looked up from reference TRBV7-8 and TRBJ1-2, is GAGVSQSPRYKVAKRGQDVALRCDPISGHVSLFWYQQALGQGPEFLTYFQNEAQLDKSGLPSDRFFAERPEGSVSTLKIQRTQQEDSAVYLCASSRLRGGDGYTFGSGTRLTVV.

This clonotype has just a few counts. The rearrangement joins TRBV20-1 to TRBJ1-3; a possible D gene is TRBD1 (5 bases). Germline V gives CDR1 DFQATT, CDR2 SNEGSKA (reference sequence). Deletions cut 7 bases from V and 2 bases from J, with 9 bases between. The CDR3 sequence is 12 residues long. The CDR3 region is CSGRGAGNTIYF. For the CDR3, the DNA is TGCAGTGGACGAGGGGCTGGAAACACCATATATTTT.

The chain combines TRBV7-2 with TRBJ2-3; 7 bases agree with TRBD2. V lost 3 bases, J lost 4 bases, and 7 bases stayed unmatched. CDR3 length: 15 residues. Germline V gives CDR1 SGHTA, CDR2 FQGNSA. The CDR3 loop reads CASSLGGGAPDTQYF. The CDR3 bases are TGTGCCAGCAGCTTGGGGGGAGGGGCCCCAGATACGCAGTATTTT.

This clonotype showed up just a few times. J is TRBJ2-3 and V is TRBV30; 7 positions agree with TRBD1. The junction had 9 bases not matched to a gene; V was cut back by 6 bases and J by 0 bases. Germline V gene sequence: CDR1 GTSNPN, CDR2 SVGIG (reference sequence). This CDR3 comprises 15 residues. The CDR3 sequence is CACRPGQTSTDTQYF. The CDR3 coding sequence is TGTGCCTGTCGTCCGGGACAGACTAGCACAGATACGCAGTATTTT. Together with reference TRBV30 and TRBJ2-3, the CDR3 gives the full variable domain: SQTIHQWPATLVQPVGSPLSLECTVEGTSNPNLYWYRQAAGRGLQLLFYSVGIGQISSEVPQNLSASRPQDRQFILSSKKLLLSDSGFYLCACRPGQTSTDTQYFGPGTRLTVL.

This clonotype was seen only a few times. The CDR3 DNA sequence: TGTGCCACCAGTGGTGTCAGGGAGTTAGGAAGCTCCTACAATGAGCAGTTCTTC. Translation gives CATSGVRELGSSYNEQFF. V usage is TRBV24-1 and J usage is TRBJ2-1, with D possibly called TRBD1 or TRBD2 (5 bases each). Deletions cut 5 bases from V and 0 bases from J, with 19 bases between. Germline CDR1 KGHDR, CDR2 SFDVKD. This CDR3 has 18 amino acids.

The chain combines TRBV27 with TRBJ2-1; D may match TRBD1 or TRBD2 (5 bases each). The germline V and J ends were trimmed by 3 bases and 6 bases, with 15 bases remaining between them. The CDR3 contains 15 residues. CDR1 is MNHEY, CDR2 SMNVEV, per germline (reference sequence). CDR3 nucleotides: TGTGCCAGCAGTTTTGGGACGCATTCAGGCAATGAGCAGTTCTTC. It yields the protein CASSFGTHSGNEQFF.

This clonotype was picked up a small number of times. The chain couples TRBV6-5 to TRBJ2-1, with TRBD2 identical over 7 bases. Germline values: CDR1 MNHEY, CDR2 SVGAGI. V lost 2 bases to trimming and J lost 9 bases; unmatched junction nucleotides: 4. The CDR3 length is 13 residues. The CDR3 DNA sequence: TGTGCCAGCAGTTACAGACTAGCAGTTGAGCAGTTCTTC. Protein sequence: CASSYRLAVEQFF.

V usage is TRBV20-1 and J usage is TRBJ2-1, with 7 nucleotides matching TRBD1. The V gene end was trimmed by 4 bases and the J gene end by 7 bases; junction bases not matched to a gene: 7. There are 13 residues in the CDR3. The germline CDR1 and CDR2 sequences are DFQATT and SNEGSKA (reference sequence). The CDR3 here is CSAKGAGVNEQFF. For the CDR3, the DNA is TGCAGTGCTAAGGGGGCAGGGGTTAATGAGCAGTTCTTC.

The rearrangement uses TRBV29-1 and TRBJ2-1; unclear D gene. Germline V CDR1 and CDR2: SQVTM, ANQGSEA. CDR3 length: 15 amino acids. Trimming left V 8 bases short and J 0 bases short, with 17 bases between. The CDR3 region is CSLVEARSSYNEQFF. Written as DNA, the CDR3 is TGCAGCCTGGTCGAGGCCAGGAGCTCCTACAATGAGCAGTTCTTC.

The genes are TRBV2 and TRBJ2-1; maybe TRBD2 (5 bases). Germline-derived CDR1 and CDR2 are SNHLY and FYNNEI. There are 14 residues in the CDR3. Trimming pared 5 bases from V and 2 bases from J, leaving 10 bases between. CDR3 DNA sequence: TGTGCCAGCAGTATCCCGGGGACCTACAATGAGCAGTTCTTC. Its translation: CASSIPGTYNEQFF.

This clonotype was seen only a few times. The chain recombines TRBV10-3 with TRBJ1-6, with no clear D. The germline V and J ends were trimmed by 2 bases and 8 bases, with 7 bases remaining between them. CDR3 length: 13 amino acids. Germline V lookup: CDR1 ENHRY, CDR2 SYGVKD. In nucleotides, the CDR3 is TGTGCCATCAGTGAGGAGTCCGATTCACCCCTCCACTTT. Protein sequence: CAISEESDSPLHF.

The chain is built from TRBV11-2 and TRBJ1-1; TRBD1 is a possible D gene (5 bases). The CDR3 has 13 amino acids. Trimming removed 3 bases at V and 7 bases at J, with 12 bases between. The germline V gene encodes CDR1 SGHAT and CDR2 FQNNGV. The CDR3 region is CASSFGGGGEAFF. The CDR3 nucleotides are TGTGCCAGCAGCTTCGGGGGGGGTGGTGAAGCTTTCTTT.

V and J are TRBV7-2 and TRBJ2-2; no firm D call. The ends were cut back, 1 base at V and 6 bases at J, with 12 bases in the middle. CDR1 and CDR2 from the germline V gene are SGHTA and FQGNSA. The CDR3 sequence is 15 residues long. The CDR3 DNA reads as TGTGCCAGCAGCTTAGTTGGCCAACTGGCCGGGGAGCTGTTTTTT. This gives the protein CASSLVGQLAGELFF. Full variable domain (missing parts from reference TRBV7-2 and TRBJ2-2): GAGVSQSPSNKVTEKGKDVELRCDPISGHTALYWYRQSLGQGLEFLIYFQGNSAPDKSGLPSDRFSAERTGGSVSTLTIQRTQQEDSAVYLCASSLVGQLAGELFFGEGSRLTVL.

This clonotype was counted a single time. This chain joins TRBV5-4 and TRBJ2-3, with 10 bases matching TRBD2. Trimming at V came to 0 bases and at J to 5 bases, leaving 9 bases not matched to a gene. CDR3 length: 17 residues. Germline V gene data show CDR1 as SGHNT and CDR2 as YYREEE (reference sequence). The CDR3 nucleotides read TGTGCCAGCAGCTTGGGGGGTAGCGGGAGGCATCAAGATACGCAGTATTTT. It specifies CASSLGGSGRHQDTQYF.

This chain connects TRBV7-3 to TRBJ2-5; 14 bases align to TRBD2. The CDR3 has 15 amino acids. Germline trimming cut 5 bases from V and 3 bases from J; bases unmatched to any gene: 2. Germline V gene sequence: CDR1 SGHTA, CDR2 FQGTGA. This CDR3 reads CASSGTSGREETQYF. CDR3 nucleotide sequence: TGTGCCAGCAGCGGGACTAGCGGGAGAGAAGAGACCCAGTACTTC.

This clonotype appeared a few times. The V gene is TRBV24-1, the J gene TRBJ2-5, with D perhaps matching TRBD2 (5 bases). The CDR3 length is 12 residues. The V end lost 7 bases, the J end lost 5 bases, and 10 bases lay between the germline ends. Looked up from germline, CDR1 is KGHDR and CDR2 is SFDVKD. The CDR3: CATSQDSETQYF. Written as DNA, the CDR3 is TGTGCCACCAGCCAGGACTCGGAGACCCAGTACTTC.

This sequence joins TRBV20-1 and TRBJ2-5, with 7 bases that match TRBD1. Germline V lookup: CDR1 DFQATT, CDR2 SNEGSKA (reference sequence). The CDR3 is made up of 14 amino acids. V dropped 6 bases and J dropped 2; count of bases not matched to a gene: 9. CDR3 sequence (DNA): TGCAGTGCAACTACAGGGGTCGTACAAGAGACCCAGTACTTC. Amino acids: CSATTGVVQETQYF.

In its sample, this clonotype was seen many times. This sequence joins TRBV7-6 and TRBJ2-7, with D possibly being TRBD2 (5 bases). Germline V gene data show CDR1 as SGHVS and CDR2 as FNYEAQ. The CDR3 sequence is 15 residues long. V was trimmed by 3 bases and J by 2 bases, leaving 14 bases between them. The CDR3 coding sequence is TGTGCCAGCAGCTTGAGTGGGAGTGGCACCTACGAGCAGTACTTC. Protein sequence: CASSLSGSGTYEQYF.

The V call is TRBV7-2, the J call TRBJ2-7; 7 bases line up with TRBD1. The junction had 12 bases not matched to a gene; V was cut back by 4 bases and J by 3 bases. Germline values: CDR1 SGHTA, CDR2 FQGNSA. There are 16 residues in the CDR3. The CDR3 reads CASSSRQGTLLYEQYF. For the CDR3, the DNA is TGTGCCAGCAGCTCCAGACAGGGAACTCTACTCTACGAGCAGTACTTC.

This clonotype was found a few times. The chain employs TRBV27 and TRBJ1-1; D not certain. V was shortened by 6 bases and J by 0 bases, with 5 bases between the two germline ends. The CDR3 runs 12 residues. Germline V lookup: CDR1 MNHEY, CDR2 SMNVEV (reference sequence). CDR3 coding DNA: TGTGCCAGCAGGGGTGTGAACACTGAAGCTTTCTTT. It translates to CASRGVNTEAFF.

This clonotype was seen once. The chain combines TRBV6-5 with TRBJ2-7, with D unresolved. The CDR3 has 12 residues. V shed 5 bases and J shed 9 bases, with 14 bases lying between them. Germline V gives CDR1 MNHEY, CDR2 SVGAGI. CDR3 DNA sequence: TGTGCCAGCAGTATGGACGACCTCGGGCAGTACTTC. Its translation: CASSMDDLGQYF.